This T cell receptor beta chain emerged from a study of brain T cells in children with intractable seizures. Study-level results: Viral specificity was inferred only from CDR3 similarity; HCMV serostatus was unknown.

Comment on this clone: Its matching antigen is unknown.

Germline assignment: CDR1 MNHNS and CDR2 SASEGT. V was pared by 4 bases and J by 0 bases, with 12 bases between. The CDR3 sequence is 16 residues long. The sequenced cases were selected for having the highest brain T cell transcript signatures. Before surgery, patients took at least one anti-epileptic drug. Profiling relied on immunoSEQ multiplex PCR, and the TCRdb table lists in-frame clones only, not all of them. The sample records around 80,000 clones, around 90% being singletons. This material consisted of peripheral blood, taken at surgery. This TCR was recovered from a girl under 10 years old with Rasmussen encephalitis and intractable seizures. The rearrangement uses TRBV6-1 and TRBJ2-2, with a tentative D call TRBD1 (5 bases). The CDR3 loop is CASSGSTTANTGELFF. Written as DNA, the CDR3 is TGTGCCAGCAGTGGTTCGACGACAGCGAACACCGGGGAGCTGTTTTTT.